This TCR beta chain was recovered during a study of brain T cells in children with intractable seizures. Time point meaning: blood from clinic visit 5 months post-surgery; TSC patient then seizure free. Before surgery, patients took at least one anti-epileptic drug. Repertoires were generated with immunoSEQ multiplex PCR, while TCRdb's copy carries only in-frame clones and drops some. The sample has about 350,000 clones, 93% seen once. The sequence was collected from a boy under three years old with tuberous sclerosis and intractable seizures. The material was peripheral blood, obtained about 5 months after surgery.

CDR3 loop: CASRAEEKGLGTQYF. The CDR3 DNA sequence: TGTGCCAGTAGGGCGGAGGAGAAAGGTCTAGGGACCCAGTACTTC. V is TRBV19 and J is TRBJ2-5, with a weak D call TRBD2 (5 bases). V was clipped by 6 bases and J by 7 bases, with 21 bases between them. Germline values: CDR1 LNHDA, CDR2 SQIVND (reference sequence). CDR3 length: 15 residues.